This T cell receptor beta chain was captured in a study of glioma-infiltrating T cells. Using RNA template, CDR3s of TCR alpha and beta were amplified with iRepertoire arm-PCR. Input was roughly 85-400 ng of tissue mRNA or PBMC total RNA. TCRdb re-called the multiplex PCR reads with MiXCR, one entry per CDR3 protein. The sample lists about 93,000 distinct CDR3 sequences, approximately 42% occurring once. V trimming: 4 bases; J trimming: 4 bases; junction bases outside the gene matches: 8. Germline V gives CDR1 LNHDA, CDR2 SQIVND (reference sequence). CDR3 length: 15 residues. Sequenced sample: glioma tissue, nonneoplastic brain tissue, or PBMCs (not recorded which). The receptor was isolated from a human donor with low-grade glioma or glioblastoma, undergoing nonglioma brain surgery, or in good health (not recorded which). The rearrangement uses TRBV19 and TRBJ2-7; TRBD1 matches 9 bases. In nucleotides, the CDR3 is TGTGCCAGTAGTACCACCGGGACAGGGATATACGAGCAGTACTTC. It encodes CASSTTGTGIYEQYF. Complete variable domain (other parts from reference TRBV19 and TRBJ2-7): DGGITQSPKYLFRKEGQNVTLSCEQNLNHDAMYWYRQDPGQGLRLIYYSQIVNDFQKGDIAEGYSVSREKKESFPLTVTSAQKNPTAFYLCASSTTGTGIYEQYFGPGTRLTVT.